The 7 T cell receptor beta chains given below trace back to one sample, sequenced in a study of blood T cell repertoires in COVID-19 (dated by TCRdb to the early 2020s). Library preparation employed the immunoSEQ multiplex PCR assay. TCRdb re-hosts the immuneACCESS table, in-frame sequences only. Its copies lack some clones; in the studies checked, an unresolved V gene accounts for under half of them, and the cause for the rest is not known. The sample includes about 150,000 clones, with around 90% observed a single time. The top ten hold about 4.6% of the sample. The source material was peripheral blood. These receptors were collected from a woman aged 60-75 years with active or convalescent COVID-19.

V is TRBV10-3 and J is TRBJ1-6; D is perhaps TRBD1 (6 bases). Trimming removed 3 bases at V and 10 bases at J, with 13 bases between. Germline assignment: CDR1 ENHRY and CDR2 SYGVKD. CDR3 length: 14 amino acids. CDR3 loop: CAISEQGIGSPLHF. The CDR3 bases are TGTGCCATCAGTGAACAGGGAATCGGATCACCCCTCCACTTT.

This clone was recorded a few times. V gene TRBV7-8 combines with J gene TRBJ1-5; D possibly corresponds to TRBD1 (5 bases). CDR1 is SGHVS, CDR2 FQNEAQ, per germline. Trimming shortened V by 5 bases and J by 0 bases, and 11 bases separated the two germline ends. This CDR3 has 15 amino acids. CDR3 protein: CASSRDRLSNQPQHF. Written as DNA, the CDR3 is TGTGCCAGCAGCCGCGACAGACTTAGCAATCAGCCCCAGCATTTT.

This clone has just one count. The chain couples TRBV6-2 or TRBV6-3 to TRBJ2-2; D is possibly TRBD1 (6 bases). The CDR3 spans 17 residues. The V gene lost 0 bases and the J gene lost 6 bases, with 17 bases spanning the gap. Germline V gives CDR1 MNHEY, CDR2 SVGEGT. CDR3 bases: TGTGCCAGCAGTTACTCTCCACCTCGTGGGGGCGCCGGGGAGCTGTTTTTT. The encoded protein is CASSYSPPRGGAGELFF.

The CDR3 DNA follows: TGCGCCAGCAGCCAAGATCAGGGGGGCTACGAGCAGTACTTC. This sequence encodes CASSQDQGGYEQYF. The genes are TRBV4-1 and TRBJ2-7, with a tentative D call TRBD1 (7 bases). Germline V gene lookup returns CDR1 MGHRA and CDR2 YSYEKL. V was shortened by 0 bases and J by 3 bases, with 9 bases between the two germline ends. This CDR3 has 14 amino acids.

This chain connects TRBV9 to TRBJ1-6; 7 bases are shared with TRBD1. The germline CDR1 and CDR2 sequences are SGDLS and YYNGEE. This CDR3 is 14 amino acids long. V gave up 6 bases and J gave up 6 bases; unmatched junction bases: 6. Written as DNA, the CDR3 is TGTGCCAGCAATTCCGGGACAGCTAATTCACCCCTCCACTTT. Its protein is CASNSGTANSPLHF.

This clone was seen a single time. The CDR3 DNA reads TGTGCCAGTAGTCAGGTCAGGGCTGGCGATGAGCAGTTCTTC. It specifies CASSQVRAGDEQFF. This chain connects TRBV19 to TRBJ2-1; D possibly corresponds to TRBD1 (5 bases). V shed 5 bases and J shed 8 bases, with 16 bases lying between them. The CDR3 is 14 residues long. In germline, CDR1 is LNHDA, CDR2 SQIVND (reference sequence).

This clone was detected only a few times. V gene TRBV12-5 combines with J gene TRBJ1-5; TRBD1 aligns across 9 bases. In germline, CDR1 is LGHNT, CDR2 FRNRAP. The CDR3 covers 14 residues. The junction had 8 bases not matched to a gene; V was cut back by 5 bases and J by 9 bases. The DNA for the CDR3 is TGTGCTAGTGGTATCGGACAGGGGTCATGGCCCCAGCATTTT. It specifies CASGIGQGSWPQHF.